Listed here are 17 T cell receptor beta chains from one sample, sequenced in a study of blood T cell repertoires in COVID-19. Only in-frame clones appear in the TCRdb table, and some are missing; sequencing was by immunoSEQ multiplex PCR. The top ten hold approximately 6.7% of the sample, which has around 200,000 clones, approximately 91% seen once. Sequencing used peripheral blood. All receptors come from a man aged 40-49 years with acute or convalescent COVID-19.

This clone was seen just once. CDR3 nucleotides: TGTGCCATCAGTGAGCAAGGGAGCTCCTATAATTCACCCCTCCACTTT. It translates to CAISEQGSSYNSPLHF. This rearrangement joins TRBV10-3 to TRBJ1-6; no clear D. Trimming shortened V by 2 bases and J by 0 bases, and 8 bases separated the two germline ends. This CDR3 is 16 amino acids long. Germline loops: CDR1 ENHRY, CDR2 SYGVKD.

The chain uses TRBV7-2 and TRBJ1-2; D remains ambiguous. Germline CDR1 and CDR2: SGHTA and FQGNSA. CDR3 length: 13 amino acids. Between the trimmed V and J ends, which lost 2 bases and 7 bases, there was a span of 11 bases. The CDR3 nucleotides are TGTGCCAGCAGCTTAAGCAGGCCTACTGGCTACACCTTC. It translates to CASSLSRPTGYTF.

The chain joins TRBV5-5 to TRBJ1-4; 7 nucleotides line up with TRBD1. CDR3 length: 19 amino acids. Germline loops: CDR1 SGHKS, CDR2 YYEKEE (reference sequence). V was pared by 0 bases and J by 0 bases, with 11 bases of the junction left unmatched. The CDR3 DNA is TGTGCCAGCAGCTTGGCCGCTTTACCGGGACAGTCAACTAATGAAAAACTGTTTTTT. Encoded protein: CASSLAALPGQSTNEKLFF.

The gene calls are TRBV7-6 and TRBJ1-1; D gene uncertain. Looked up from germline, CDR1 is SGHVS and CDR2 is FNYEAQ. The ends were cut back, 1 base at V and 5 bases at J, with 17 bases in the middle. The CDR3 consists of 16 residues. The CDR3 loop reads CASSLETSRVGTEAFF. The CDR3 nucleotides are TGTGCCAGCAGCTTAGAAACGTCGAGGGTGGGGACTGAAGCTTTCTTT.

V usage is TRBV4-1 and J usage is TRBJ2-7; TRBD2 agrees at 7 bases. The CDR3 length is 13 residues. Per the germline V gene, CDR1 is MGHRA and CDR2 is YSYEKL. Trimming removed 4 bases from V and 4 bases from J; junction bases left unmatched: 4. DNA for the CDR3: TGCGCCAGCAGCCCACGGGAGGCTTACGAGCAGTACTTC. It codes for CASSPREAYEQYF.

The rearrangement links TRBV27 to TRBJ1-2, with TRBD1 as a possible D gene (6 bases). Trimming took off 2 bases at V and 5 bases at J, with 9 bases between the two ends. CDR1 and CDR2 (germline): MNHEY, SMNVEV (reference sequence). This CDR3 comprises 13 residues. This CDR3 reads CASSLHREYGYTF. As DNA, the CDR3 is TGTGCCAGCAGTTTACACAGGGAATATGGCTACACCTTC.

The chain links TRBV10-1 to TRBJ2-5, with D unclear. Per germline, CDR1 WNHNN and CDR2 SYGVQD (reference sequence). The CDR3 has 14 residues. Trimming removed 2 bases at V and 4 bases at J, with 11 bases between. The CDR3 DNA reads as TGCGCCAGCAGTGAGGACCTGTCGGGAGAGACCCAGTACTTC. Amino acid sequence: CASSEDLSGETQYF.

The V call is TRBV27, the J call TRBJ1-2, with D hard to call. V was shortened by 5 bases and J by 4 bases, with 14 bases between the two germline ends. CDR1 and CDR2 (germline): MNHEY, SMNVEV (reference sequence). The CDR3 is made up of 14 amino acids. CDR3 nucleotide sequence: TGTGCCAGCAGTGCCCACGCCGGCGGCTATGGCTACACCTTC. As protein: CASSAHAGGYGYTF.

The CDR3 loop reads CASSKEGTLGGNQPQHF. The CDR3 DNA is TGCGCCAGCAGCAAGGAGGGGACACTGGGGGGGAATCAGCCCCAGCATTTT. The J gene is TRBJ1-5, the V gene TRBV4-1; D perhaps matches TRBD1 (6 bases). The CDR3 sequence is 17 residues long. The V end was cut by 5 bases, the J end by 4 bases, with 21 bases between. Germline CDR1 MGHRA, CDR2 YSYEKL.

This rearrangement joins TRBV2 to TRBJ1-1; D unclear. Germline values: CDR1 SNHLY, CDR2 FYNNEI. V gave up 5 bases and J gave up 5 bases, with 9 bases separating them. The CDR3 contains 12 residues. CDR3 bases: TGTGCCAGCAGTTTTAGCGCTACTGAAGCTTTCTTT. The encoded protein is CASSFSATEAFF.

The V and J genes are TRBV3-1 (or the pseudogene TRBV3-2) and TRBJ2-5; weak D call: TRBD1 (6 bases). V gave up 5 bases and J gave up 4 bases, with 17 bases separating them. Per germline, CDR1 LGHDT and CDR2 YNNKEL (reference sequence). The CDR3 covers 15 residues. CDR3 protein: CASSTSPTGRETQYF. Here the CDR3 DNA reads TGTGCCAGCAGCACCTCACCCACAGGGAGAGAGACCCAGTACTTC.

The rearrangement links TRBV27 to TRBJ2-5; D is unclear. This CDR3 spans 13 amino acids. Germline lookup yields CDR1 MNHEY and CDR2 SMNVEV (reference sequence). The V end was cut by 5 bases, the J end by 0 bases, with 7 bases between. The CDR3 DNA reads TGTGCCAGCAGTCCCCTATACCAAGAGACCCAGTACTTC. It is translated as CASSPLYQETQYF.

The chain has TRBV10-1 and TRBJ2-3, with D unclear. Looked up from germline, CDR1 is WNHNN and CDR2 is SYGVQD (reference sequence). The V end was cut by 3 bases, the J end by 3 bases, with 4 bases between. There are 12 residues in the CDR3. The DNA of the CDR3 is TGCGCCAGCAGTGATCTTACAGATACGCAGTATTTT. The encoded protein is CASSDLTDTQYF.

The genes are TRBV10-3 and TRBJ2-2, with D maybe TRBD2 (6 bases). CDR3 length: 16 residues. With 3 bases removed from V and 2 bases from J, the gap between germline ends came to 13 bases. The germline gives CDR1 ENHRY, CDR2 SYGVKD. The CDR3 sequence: CAISEGRDSNTGELFF. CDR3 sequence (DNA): TGTGCCATCAGTGAAGGCCGGGACTCAAACACCGGGGAGCTGTTTTTT.

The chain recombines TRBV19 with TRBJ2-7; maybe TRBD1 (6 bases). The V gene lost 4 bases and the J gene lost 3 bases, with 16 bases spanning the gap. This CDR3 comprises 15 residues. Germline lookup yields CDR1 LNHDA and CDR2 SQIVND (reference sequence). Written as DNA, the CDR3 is TGTGCCAGTAGTAAGGGGGACATTAGATTCTACGAGCAGTACTTC. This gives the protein CASSKGDIRFYEQYF.

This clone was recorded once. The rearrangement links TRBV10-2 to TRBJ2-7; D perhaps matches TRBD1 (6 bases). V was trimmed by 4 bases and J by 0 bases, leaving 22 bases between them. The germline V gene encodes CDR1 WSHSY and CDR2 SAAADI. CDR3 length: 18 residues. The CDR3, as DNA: TGCGCCAGCAGTGCCTCGGGGACGTGGGGGCCAAGCTCCTACGAGCAGTACTTC. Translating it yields CASSASGTWGPSSYEQYF.

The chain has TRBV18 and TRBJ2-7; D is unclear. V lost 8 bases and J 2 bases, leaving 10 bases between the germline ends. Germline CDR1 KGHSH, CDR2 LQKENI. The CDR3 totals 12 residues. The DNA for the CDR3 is TGTGCCAGCGGCTCCCTCCCCTACGAGCAGTACTTC. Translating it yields CASGSLPYEQYF.